This is a list of T cell receptor beta chains from one sample in a study of beta chain features in type 1 diabetes. Profiled with immunoSEQ multiplex PCR; TCRdb holds only in-frame clones, not every one. The table shows hundreds of thousands of clones, with about 14% occurring only once. Sequenced input: naive CD4+ T cells from blood. The receptors come from a man between 18 and 35 years old with type 1 diabetes. Both conserved end residues are part of each CDR3. A D gene is named only where the DNA matches it firmly. The size of a clone is reported for some rows only, either as once, few or many, or as a class for expanded clones.

V gene,clone size,D gene,J gene,CDR3 protein,CDR3 DNA
TRBV6-5,NA,NA,TRBJ2-3,CASSYDRLGGTQYF,TGTGCCAGCAGTTACGACCGATTGGGTGGTACGCAGTATTTT
TRBV9,NA,NA,TRBJ1-2,CASSVAREENYGYTF,TGTGCCAGCAGCGTCGCAAGGGAGGAAAACTATGGCTACACCTTC
TRBV11-3,NA,NA,TRBJ2-1,CASSLGTAYSYNEQFF,TGTGCCAGCAGCTTAGGGACAGCTTACTCCTACAATGAGCAGTTCTTC
TRBV6-6,NA,NA,TRBJ2-3,CASSYGLGADTQYF,TGTGCCAGCAGTTACGGGTTGGGCGCAGATACGCAGTATTTT
TRBV18,few,NA,TRBJ2-1,CASSPLGQVNEQFF,TGTGCCAGCTCACCATTAGGGCAGGTCAATGAGCAGTTCTTC
TRBV29-1,few,NA,TRBJ2-7,CSVVDGYEQYF,TGCAGCGTTGTGGACGGCTACGAGCAGTACTTC
TRBV2,NA,TRBD2,TRBJ2-1,CASRAPGLASDEQFF,TGTGCCAGCAGAGCCCCGGGACTAGCGTCCGATGAGCAGTTCTTC
TRBV11-1,NA,NA,TRBJ1-1,CASSFVGAAYSAFF,TGTGCCAGCAGCTTTGTTGGGGCCGCCTATTCTGCTTTCTTT
TRBV11-1,NA,NA,TRBJ2-1,CASSLTITYNEQFF,TGTGCCAGCAGCCTTACCATTACCTACAATGAGCAGTTCTTC
TRBV29-1,NA,TRBD2,TRBJ2-1,CSVEEPLASSYNEQFF,TGCAGCGTTGAGGAGCCACTAGCGAGCTCCTACAATGAGCAGTTCTTC
TRBV4-3,few,NA,TRBJ2-7,CASSQEQFRYEQYF,TGCGCCAGCAGCCAAGAACAGTTCCGCTACGAGCAGTACTTC
TRBV5-1,few,NA,TRBJ2-7,CASSLGGGSYEQYF,TGCGCCAGCAGTTTGGGAGGGGGCTCCTACGAGCAGTACTTC
TRBV10-3,once,TRBD1,TRBJ2-7,CAIRTSEGQGQNYEQYF,TGTGCCATCAGGACGTCGGAGGGACAGGGGCAAAACTACGAGCAGTACTTC
TRBV6-6,few,NA,TRBJ1-5,CAVAKGPVSNQPQHF,TGTGCCGTGGCGAAGGGGCCGGTTAGCAATCAGCCCCAGCATTTT
TRBV6-5,few,NA,TRBJ2-5,CASSYDWALQETQYF,TGTGCCAGCAGTTACGACTGGGCACTCCAAGAGACCCAGTACTTC
TRBV6-5,few,NA,TRBJ2-5,CASSYSLRPSSETQYF,TGTGCCAGCAGTTACTCGTTAAGACCGTCGAGCGAGACCCAGTACTTC
TRBV7-6,NA,TRBD1,TRBJ1-2,CASSSTTGGHGYTF,TGTGCCAGCAGCTCAACCACAGGGGGCCATGGCTACACCTTC
TRBV28,NA,NA,TRBJ2-2,CASSRPDLLLGELFF,TGTGCCAGCAGTCGACCGGACCTTCTATTGGGGGAGCTGTTTTTT
TRBV7-6,NA,NA,TRBJ2-3,CASSLSKDGYTDTQYF,TGTGCCAGCAGCTTAAGCAAGGACGGATACACAGATACGCAGTATTTT
TRBV6-5,NA,NA,TRBJ1-4,CASSYSTGSRKKLFF,TGTGCCAGCAGTTACTCAACAGGTTCGAGGAAAAAACTGTTTTTT
TRBV28,once,NA,TRBJ1-2,CASSREAGNYGYTF,TGTGCCAGCAGTAGGGAGGCGGGAAACTATGGCTACACCTTC
TRBV6-5,NA,TRBD2,TRBJ2-7,CASSYSGLGSYEQYF,TGTGCCAGCAGTTACTCGGGACTAGGTTCCTACGAGCAGTACTTC
TRBV19,few,NA,TRBJ2-1,CASSPSGVYNEQFF,TGTGCCAGTAGCCCCTCCGGGGTTTACAATGAGCAGTTCTTC
TRBV13,NA,NA,TRBJ2-7,CASSSLGFWTGRDYEQYF,TGTGCCAGCAGCAGTTTAGGGTTCTGGACAGGGAGGGACTACGAGCAGTACTTC
TRBV4-2,NA,TRBD2,TRBJ2-7,CASSQDISSGTVTYEQYF,TGTGCCAGCAGCCAAGATATCTCTAGCGGGACGGTTACCTACGAGCAGTACTTC
TRBV18,few,TRBD2,TRBJ2-1,CASSPRREAEQFF,TGTGCCAGCTCACCTAGGCGGGAGGCTGAGCAGTTCTTC
TRBV27,NA,TRBD1,TRBJ1-2,CASGTGTETWYTF,TGTGCCAGCGGAACCGGGACAGAAACCTGGTACACCTTC
TRBV12-5,NA,TRBD2,TRBJ2-6,CASASGGTSGNIVSGANVLTF,TGTGCTAGTGCCTCAGGAGGGACTAGCGGGAATATAGTCTCTGGGGCCAACGTCCTGACTTTC
TRBV13,NA,NA,TRBJ1-4,CASSARARGKEKLFF,TGTGCCAGCAGCGCGCGGGCCCGGGGAAAGGAAAAACTGTTTTTT
TRBV28,few,TRBD1,TRBJ1-5,CASRGGTGEYQPQHF,TGTGCCAGCAGGGGAGGGACAGGGGAATATCAGCCCCAGCATTTT
TRBV5-4,NA,TRBD2,TRBJ2-7,CASSLAGLAGLEQYF,TGTGCCAGCAGCTTGGCCGGGCTAGCGGGACTCGAGCAGTACTTC
TRBV10-3,few,NA,TRBJ1-5,CAISESNRSSNQPQHF,TGTGCCATCAGTGAGTCGAACAGGTCGAGCAATCAGCCCCAGCATTTT
TRBV7-2,NA,TRBD1,TRBJ2-7,CASSIVQGTYEQYF,TGTGCCAGCAGCATCGTACAGGGGACCTACGAGCAGTACTTC
TRBV19,few,TRBD1,TRBJ1-2,CASSDRGNGYTF,TGTGCCAGTAGTGACAGGGGTAATGGCTACACCTTC
TRBV10-3,few,TRBD1,TRBJ2-3,CAISEPDRERTDTQYF,TGTGCCATCAGTGAGCCCGACAGGGAGAGGACAGATACGCAGTATTTT
TRBV28,NA,NA,TRBJ1-2,CASSSPGPYGYTF,TGTGCCAGCAGTTCCCCAGGCCCCTATGGCTACACCTTC
TRBV13,few,TRBD2,TRBJ2-7,CASSSSTTSGYEQYF,TGTGCCAGCAGCTCCTCGACGACTAGCGGTTACGAGCAGTACTTC
TRBV7-2,NA,NA,TRBJ1-1,CASSLGTATSRVEAFF,TGTGCCAGCAGCTTAGGGACAGCCACTTCCCGCGTTGAAGCTTTCTTT
TRBV5-1,NA,TRBD2,TRBJ2-1,CASSSPLAGTSYNEQFF,TGCGCCAGCAGCTCCCCCCTAGCGGGAACATCCTACAATGAGCAGTTCTTC
TRBV4-2,NA,TRBD1,TRBJ2-2,CASRRPRQGSGELFF,TGTGCCAGCAGACGACCCCGACAGGGATCCGGGGAGCTGTTTTTT
TRBV20-1,few,NA,TRBJ1-1,CSVRTQTEAFF,TGCAGTGTTCGGACCCAAACTGAAGCTTTCTTT
TRBV5-1,few,TRBD1,TRBJ2-3,CASSLGDRVPDTQYF,TGCGCCAGCAGCTTAGGAGACAGGGTGCCAGATACGCAGTATTTT
TRBV6-1,NA,TRBD1,TRBJ1-2,CASSSGQGDGYTF,TGTGCCAGCAGTTCGGGACAGGGAGATGGCTACACCTTC
TRBV2,NA,TRBD2,TRBJ2-1,CAMRSGRYGNEQFF,TGTGCCATGAGAAGCGGGAGATATGGCAATGAGCAGTTCTTC
TRBV5-1,NA,TRBD2,TRBJ2-5,CASSLPLTGGLVETQYF,TGCGCCAGCAGCTTGCCCCTCACGGGGGGGCTCGTGGAGACCCAGTACTTC
TRBV5-1,few,NA,TRBJ2-5,CASSLYGVAEMGETQYF,TGCGCCAGCAGCTTGTATGGGGTAGCTGAGATGGGAGAGACCCAGTACTTC
TRBV9,few,NA,TRBJ2-1,CASSVGGRVQGGNEQFF,TGTGCCAGCAGCGTGGGTGGAAGGGTCCAAGGCGGGAATGAGCAGTTCTTC